A single sample is the source of the 30 T cell receptor beta chains below, sequenced in a study of STAT5B mutations in CD4+ large granular lymphocyte leukemia. The repertoire was sequenced with immunoSEQ multiplex PCR; TCRdb's copy has only in-frame clones and lacks some. The sample has just under 4,000 clones, about 75% seen once; the top ten hold 70% to 80%. Sequencing was performed on PBMCs. These receptors came from a man in his 60s with CD4+ T-cell large granular lymphocyte leukemia.

This clone was seen a handful of times. The chain recombines TRBV5-3 with TRBJ2-7; 9 bases align to TRBD1. TRBV5-3 is assigned to the ORF class and has an uncertain function. V lost 6 bases to trimming and J lost 3 bases; unmatched junction nucleotides: 10. The CDR3 is 15 residues long. CDR3 bases: TGTGCCAGAACGTGGTTCCGGGACAGGGACTACGAGCAGTACTTC. Amino acid sequence: CARTWFRDRDYEQYF.

This rearrangement joins TRBV7-2 to TRBJ2-1; 7 bases agree with TRBD1. In germline, CDR1 is SGHTA, CDR2 FQGNSA. This CDR3 has 14 residues. V shed 4 bases, J shed 8 bases, and the junction held 8 bases outside the gene matches. The CDR3 coding sequence is TGTGCCAGCAGCTGGAGAACAGGGGTCGATGAGCAGTTCTTC. Translated, it gives CASSWRTGVDEQFF.

The chain employs TRBV7-9 and TRBJ2-5, with 8 bases matching TRBD2. The germline V gene encodes CDR1 SEHNR and CDR2 FQNEAQ (reference sequence). This CDR3 has 14 residues. J was trimmed by 5 bases and V by 5 bases; bases with no gene match: 7. The CDR3 DNA sequence: TGTGCCAGCAGCCTAATAGCGGGGTTGGAGACCCAGTACTTC. This encodes CASSLIAGLETQYF.

The gene calls are TRBV29-1 and TRBJ2-3, with D possibly being TRBD2 (6 bases). Trimming pared 7 bases from V and 5 bases from J, leaving 13 bases between. Germline CDR1 and CDR2: SQVTM and ANQGSEA. This CDR3 contains 12 residues. The CDR3 DNA is TGCAGCGCCGAGGAGGGTATAGATACGCAGTATTTT. It yields the protein CSAEEGIDTQYF.

The rearrangement uses TRBV30 and TRBJ1-4; unclear D gene. The germline V and J ends were trimmed by 5 bases and 0 bases, with 10 bases remaining between them. CDR1 and CDR2 from the germline V gene are GTSNPN and SVGIG (reference sequence). This CDR3 is 14 amino acids long. The CDR3 protein is CAWGRGATNEKLFF. The CDR3 DNA reads TGTGCCTGGGGGCGAGGTGCAACTAATGAAAAACTGTTTTTT. Supplemented by reference TRBV30 and TRBJ1-4, the full variable domain reads SQTIHQWPATLVQPVGSPLSLECTVEGTSNPNLYWYRQAAGRGLQLLFYSVGIGQISSEVPQNLSASRPQDRQFILSSKKLLLSDSGFYLCAWGRGATNEKLFFGSGTQLSVL.

The J gene is TRBJ1-1, the V gene TRBV2; TRBD1 aligns across 10 bases. J gave up 5 bases and V 7 bases, and 7 bases lay outside the gene matches. The CDR3 covers 14 residues. Germline CDR1 reads SNHLY; CDR2 reads FYNNEI. The CDR3 here is CASKMGQGITEAFF. DNA for the CDR3: TGTGCCAGCAAAATGGGACAGGGGATTACTGAAGCTTTCTTT.

This clone was recorded a few times. This chain connects TRBV19 to TRBJ1-2, with D possibly TRBD1 on 5 matching bases. Germline values: CDR1 LNHDA, CDR2 SQIVND (reference sequence). Trimming left V 5 bases short and J 8 bases short, with 15 bases between. This CDR3 region has 13 residues. Here the CDR3 DNA reads TGTGCCAGTAGTGTCGGGACGCTGAGGGGCTACACCTTC. Amino acids: CASSVGTLRGYTF.

The chain is built from TRBV6-1 and TRBJ2-7, with D unclear. Trimming left V 4 bases short and J 1 base short, with 8 bases between. In germline, CDR1 is MNHNS, CDR2 SASEGT. The CDR3 sequence is 13 residues long. The CDR3, as DNA: TGTGCCAGCAGTGTGAGAAAATCCTACGAGCAGTACTTC. Residues: CASSVRKSYEQYF.

The rearrangement joins TRBV2 to TRBJ2-5; D might be TRBD1 (6 bases). The V end was cut by 6 bases, the J end by 3 bases, with 14 bases between. The CDR3 totals 14 residues. CDR1 is SNHLY, CDR2 FYNNEI, per germline. The CDR3 here is CASRYRVAKETQYF. As DNA, the CDR3 is TGTGCCAGCAGATACAGGGTTGCCAAAGAGACCCAGTACTTC.

V and J are TRBV11-2 and TRBJ1-2; 10 nucleotides agree with TRBD1. With V trimmed by 1 base and J by 5 bases, 4 bases remained unmatched. Per the germline V gene, CDR1 is SGHAT and CDR2 is FQNNGV. CDR3 length: 15 residues. This CDR3 is CASSLGQGATYGYTF. DNA for the CDR3: TGTGCCAGCAGCTTAGGACAGGGGGCAACATATGGCTACACCTTC.

DNA for the CDR3: TGCGCCAGCGGGACTAGCCAAGAGACCCAGTACTTC. Translated, it gives CASGTSQETQYF. This rearrangement joins TRBV10-2 to TRBJ2-5, with 8 bases matching TRBD2. The CDR3 length is 12 residues. Trimming at V came to 8 bases and at J to 1 base, leaving 0 bases not matched to a gene. Germline CDR1 reads WSHSY; CDR2 reads SAAADI.

This chain joins TRBV4-1 and TRBJ2-1; TRBD1 matches 7 bases. The CDR3 is made up of 16 amino acids. The junction had 6 bases not matched to a gene; V was cut back by 3 bases and J by 1 base. In germline, CDR1 is MGHRA, CDR2 YSYEKL. The CDR3 loop is CASSHPTGLSYNEQFF. Here the CDR3 DNA reads TGCGCCAGCAGCCACCCGACAGGGCTGTCCTACAATGAGCAGTTCTTC.

CDR3 residues: CASSGDGGIQFSGANVLTF. For the CDR3, the DNA is TGTGCCAGCAGCGGGGACGGAGGGATACAGTTCTCTGGGGCCAACGTCCTGACTTTC. The gene calls are TRBV9 and TRBJ2-6; tentatively, D is TRBD2 (6 bases). This CDR3 is built from 19 residues. Germline V gives CDR1 SGDLS, CDR2 YYNGEE. V lost 3 bases and J lost 0, with 19 bases in between.

The V gene is TRBV10-1, the J gene TRBJ2-1; D is undetermined. V shed 1 base and J shed 5 bases, with 6 bases lying between them. Per germline, CDR1 WNHNN and CDR2 SYGVQD (reference sequence). The CDR3 runs to 13 residues. The DNA for the CDR3 is TGCGCCAGCAGTGAGTTAATGAACAATGAGCAGTTCTTC. It translates to CASSELMNNEQFF.

V and J are TRBV27 and TRBJ1-2; D ambiguous. The CDR3 totals 13 residues. Germline lookup yields CDR1 MNHEY and CDR2 SMNVEV (reference sequence). Trimming cost V 6 bases and J 4 bases, with 12 bases left between them. The CDR3 loop is CASSLDRTYGYTF. In DNA form, the CDR3 reads TGTGCCAGCAGCCTAGACCGGACCTATGGCTACACCTTC.

J is TRBJ2-7 and V is TRBV11-3; D uncertain. Germline V lookup: CDR1 SGHNT, CDR2 YENEEA. Trimming removed 8 bases from V and 2 bases from J, with 10 bases in between. The CDR3 sequence is 12 residues long. DNA of the CDR3: TGTGCCAGCGGGCTGGGCCCCTACGAGCAGTACTTC. Protein: CASGLGPYEQYF.

CDR3 loop: CASSLVGRAYEQYF. CDR3 nucleotide sequence: TGTGCCAGCAGCTTAGTCGGGCGAGCCTACGAGCAGTACTTC. The gene calls are TRBV7-8 and TRBJ2-7; no definite D call. The V gene lost 1 base and the J gene lost 2 bases, with 9 bases spanning the gap. Per germline, CDR1 SGHVS and CDR2 FQNEAQ. The CDR3 runs 14 residues. The full variable domain, completed using reference TRBV7-8 and TRBJ2-7, is GAGVSQSPRYKVAKRGQDVALRCDPISGHVSLFWYQQALGQGPEFLTYFQNEAQLDKSGLPSDRFFAERPEGSVSTLKIQRTQQEDSAVYLCASSLVGRAYEQYFGPGTRLTVT.

V and J are TRBV5-4 and TRBJ1-2; TRBD1 matches 10 bases. Germline lookup yields CDR1 SGHNT and CDR2 YYREEE (reference sequence). The V gene end was trimmed by 4 bases and the J gene end by 7 bases; junction bases not matched to a gene: 4. CDR3 length: 13 amino acids. Written as DNA, the CDR3 is TGTGCCAGCAGCCTGGACAGGGGGGCTGGCTACACCTTC. Protein: CASSLDRGAGYTF.

This sequence joins TRBV29-1 and TRBJ2-7, with D unresolved. The CDR3 extends over 15 amino acids. Trimming removed 6 bases from V and 0 bases from J, with 18 bases in between. CDR1 is SQVTM and CDR2 is ANQGSEA in the germline V gene. CDR3 loop: CSVPRVKTPSYEQYF. In DNA form, the CDR3 reads TGCAGCGTCCCCCGGGTGAAGACACCCTCCTACGAGCAGTACTTC.

The CDR3 loop reads CASTRQEGEQYF. Here the CDR3 DNA reads TGTGCCAGCACCCGACAGGAGGGCGAGCAGTACTTC. The genes are TRBV7-9 and TRBJ2-7, with D possibly being TRBD1 or TRBD2 (6 bases each). Trimming removed 7 bases from V and 6 bases from J, with 13 bases in between. This CDR3 is 12 amino acids long. Germline V gene sequence: CDR1 SEHNR, CDR2 FQNEAQ (reference sequence).

This chain connects TRBV7-8 to TRBJ2-3; tentative D call: TRBD2 (6 bases). This CDR3 comprises 14 residues. CDR1 SGHVS and CDR2 FQNEAQ come from the germline V gene. V shed 1 base and J shed 11 bases, with 16 bases lying between them. The chain's CDR3 is CASSLVWGRERQYF. CDR3 in DNA: TGTGCCAGCAGCTTAGTGTGGGGACGGGAGCGGCAGTATTTT.

V is TRBV7-2 and J is TRBJ2-1; 8 bases line up with TRBD2. The CDR3 length is 17 residues. Trimming cost V 7 bases and J 3 bases; bases outside gene matches: 14. Per germline, CDR1 SGHTA and CDR2 FQGNSA. CDR3 loop: CASIPWGSAGGYNEQFF. The CDR3 bases are TGTGCCAGCATCCCGTGGGGGTCTGCGGGGGGCTACAATGAGCAGTTCTTC.

The chain employs TRBV27 and TRBJ2-2, with D perhaps TRBD2 (5 bases). The CDR3 extends over 14 amino acids. Deletions cut 2 bases from V and 4 bases from J, with 8 bases between. Germline V gene lookup returns CDR1 MNHEY and CDR2 SMNVEV (reference sequence). Here the CDR3 DNA reads TGTGCCAGCAGTTTAGGAGGAGCCACCGGGGAGCTGTTTTTT. The encoded protein is CASSLGGATGELFF.

V gene TRBV4-1 combines with J gene TRBJ2-4; the match to TRBD2 covers 7 bases. V lost 4 bases to trimming and J lost 4 bases; unmatched junction nucleotides: 7. Germline V gene lookup returns CDR1 MGHRA and CDR2 YSYEKL. The CDR3 length is 15 residues. The CDR3 coding sequence is TGCGCCAGCAGCCCCCTCGGGGGGACGAAAAACATTCAGTACTTC. Translated: CASSPLGGTKNIQYF.

This clone appeared once. The chain has TRBV27 and TRBJ1-2, with 7 bases that match TRBD1. The V gene end was trimmed by 2 bases and the J gene end by 8 bases; junction bases not matched to a gene: 11. CDR3 size: 15 residues. The germline gives CDR1 MNHEY, CDR2 SMNVEV (reference sequence). This CDR3 is CASSLPAGQSRGYTF. The CDR3 nucleotides read TGTGCCAGCAGTTTACCGGCGGGACAGTCCCGCGGCTACACCTTC.

This sequence joins TRBV11-2 and TRBJ1-5; D ambiguous. Germline loops: CDR1 SGHAT, CDR2 FQNNGV. This CDR3 has 13 amino acids. V lost 5 bases to trimming and J lost 6 bases, with 11 bases between them. This CDR3 is CASSVRAGQPQHF. The CDR3 region has the DNA TGTGCCAGCAGCGTGAGGGCGGGTCAGCCCCAGCATTTT.

This clone was counted only a few times. V usage is TRBV6-1 and J usage is TRBJ1-2; D is uncertain. The CDR3 sequence is 15 residues long. Germline V lookup: CDR1 MNHNS, CDR2 SASEGT. The V gene lost 0 bases and the J gene lost 4 bases, with 12 bases spanning the gap. The CDR3: CASSEAENSPYGYTF. CDR3 in DNA: TGTGCCAGCAGTGAAGCAGAGAACAGCCCCTATGGCTACACCTTC.

The chain carries TRBV4-1 and TRBJ2-5, with D perhaps TRBD1 or TRBD2 (5 bases each). The assigned J gene may be wrong: the sequence end matches TRBJ2-7 better. Germline-derived CDR1 and CDR2 are MGHRA and YSYEKL. The CDR3 totals 16 residues. The chain's CDR3 is CASSQDWPGSSYEQYF. DNA of the CDR3: TGCGCCAGCAGCCAAGATTGGCCAGGGAGCTCCTACGAGCAGTACTTC.

A remark on this clone: At one end the junction does not follow the germline gene, possibly because of a read error. The chain links TRBV4-3 to TRBJ2-7; D tentatively reads TRBD1 or TRBD2 (5 bases each). CDR3 size: 13 residues. Germline CDR1 reads LGHNA; CDR2 reads YSLEER. Here the CDR3 reads CASLGTKRGERYF. The CDR3 nucleotides are TGCGCCAGCCTCGGGACCAAAAGGGGCGAGCGGTACTTC.

The chain joins TRBV12-5 to TRBJ2-5, with D perhaps being TRBD1 or TRBD2 (5 bases each). This CDR3 has 15 residues. Per germline, CDR1 LGHNT and CDR2 FRNRAP. Trimming removed 5 bases from V and 2 bases from J, with 15 bases in between. The CDR3 region has the DNA TGTGCTAGTGGTGTGCGAGGGGCCATTCAAGAGACCCAGTACTTC. Protein: CASGVRGAIQETQYF.